A single sample is the source of the 17 T cell receptor beta chains below, sequenced in a study of beta chain features in type 1 diabetes. General observations from the study: Among patients with Type 1 diabetes, TCRB CDR3s were moderately but significantly shorter in every one of the four CD4+ subsets.

For these TCRs, the target antigens are not known. Since all of the isolated RNA was reverse transcribed, expressed TCRB transcripts were what got sequenced. Sequencing used immunoSEQ multiplex PCR; TCRdb keeps in-frame clones, though not all of them. The data contain over 600,000 clones, 12% of them seen just once; the ten biggest clones take up 0.09% to 0.15%. The specimen sequenced was naive CD4+ T cells from blood. The source is a man aged 25-45 years with type 1 diabetes.

The table lists this clone with a few counts. The gene calls are TRBV7-8 and TRBJ2-7; tentatively, D is TRBD2 (5 bases). V dropped 6 bases and J dropped 2 bases, with 14 bases sitting between them. The length of the CDR3 is 14 residues. The germline V gene has CDR1 SGHVS and CDR2 FQNEAQ. In DNA, the CDR3 is TGTGCCAGCAGAAATGGACTTGTAGCCTACGAGCAGTACTTC. Translation gives CASRNGLVAYEQYF.

The J gene is TRBJ1-6, the V gene TRBV6-5; a possible D gene is TRBD1 (6 bases). Germline V gene lookup returns CDR1 MNHEY and CDR2 SVGAGI. The length of the CDR3 is 13 residues. Trimming left V 5 bases short and J 14 bases short, with 16 bases between. CDR3 sequence reads: CASSRTGTVSLHF. DNA of the CDR3: TGTGCCAGCAGTCGTACAGGGACCGTTTCCCTCCACTTT.

This clone has a handful of counts. V gene TRBV7-9 combines with J gene TRBJ1-1, with D possibly TRBD1 on 5 matching bases. The CDR3 covers 14 residues. V lost 0 bases and J lost 3, with 8 bases in between. From germline, CDR1 is SEHNR and CDR2 FQNEAQ (reference sequence). This CDR3 is CASSLAGRDTEAFF. The CDR3 coding sequence is TGTGCCAGCAGCTTAGCGGGCAGGGACACTGAAGCTTTCTTT.

This clone was observed a handful of times. The chain couples TRBV4-3 to TRBJ2-3, with TRBD2 identical over 7 bases. This CDR3 has 19 amino acids. Per the germline V gene, CDR1 is LGHNA and CDR2 is YSLEER. V shed 1 base and J 0 bases; nucleotides not matched to a gene: 13. CDR3 coding DNA: TGCGCCAGCAGCCAAGTCATTCCTAGCGGTGCATCTAGCACAGATACGCAGTATTTT. It specifies CASSQVIPSGASSTDTQYF.

The chain has TRBV30 and TRBJ2-3; weak D call: TRBD2 (6 bases). Germline V CDR1 and CDR2: GTSNPN, SVGIG (reference sequence). This CDR3 region has 15 residues. V shed 2 bases and J shed 2 bases, with 14 bases lying between them. CDR3 in amino acids: CAWSPPGLHTDTQYF. DNA for the CDR3: TGTGCCTGGAGTCCTCCGGGACTTCACACAGATACGCAGTATTTT.

The chain carries TRBV29-1 and TRBJ1-2; D uncertain. Germline V lookup: CDR1 SQVTM, CDR2 ANQGSEA. V lost 3 bases to trimming and J lost 6 bases, with 11 bases between them. The CDR3 runs 12 residues. The DNA of the CDR3 is TGCAGCGTTGAGCTCTCTGGGGATGGCTACACCTTC. Its protein is CSVELSGDGYTF.

This clone was counted only a few times. The rearrangement uses TRBV9 and TRBJ1-3; D call uncertain. This CDR3 spans 14 amino acids. V lost 2 bases, J lost 0 bases, and 6 bases lay in between. From germline, CDR1 is SGDLS and CDR2 YYNGEE. CDR3 region: CASSVYSSGNTIYF. CDR3 in DNA: TGTGCCAGCAGCGTCTACAGCTCTGGAAACACCATATATTTT.

The chain combines TRBV19 with TRBJ1-5, with D hard to call. The V and J ends lost 5 bases and 1 base respectively, with 12 bases between them. This CDR3 contains 15 residues. Germline V gene data show CDR1 as LNHDA and CDR2 as SQIVND (reference sequence). CDR3 nucleotide sequence: TGTGCCAGTAGTGGCCAGACGGGGAGCAATCAGCCCCAGCATTTT. It translates to CASSGQTGSNQPQHF.

This sequence joins TRBV11-2 and TRBJ2-2, with D possibly matching TRBD1 (5 bases). There are 14 residues in the CDR3. CDR1 and CDR2 from the germline V gene are SGHAT and FQNNGV. V was cut by 3 bases and J by 4 bases, with 9 bases left in between. The CDR3 DNA reads as TGTGCCAGCAGCTTCTCTGACAGCACCGGGGAGCTGTTTTTT. This encodes CASSFSDSTGELFF.

The J gene is TRBJ2-3, the V gene TRBV5-4, with 8 bases fitting TRBD2. Trimming cost V 0 bases and J 5 bases; bases outside gene matches: 8. CDR3 length: 16 amino acids. Germline assignment: CDR1 SGHNT and CDR2 YYREEE (reference sequence). CDR3 sequence: CASSLVGGGTIDTQYF. The CDR3 nucleotides are TGTGCCAGCAGCTTGGTAGGCGGGGGGACAATAGATACGCAGTATTTT.

This chain uses TRBV20-1 with TRBJ2-1, with D unclear. V lost 1 base and J lost 10, with 5 bases in between. The length of the CDR3 is 10 residues. Looked up from germline, CDR1 is DFQATT and CDR2 is SNEGSKA (reference sequence). The CDR3 coding sequence is TGCAGTGCTAGAGGGTGGGAGCAGTTCTTC. It specifies CSARGWEQFF.

A few counts support this clone. J is TRBJ2-7 and V is TRBV11-1, with 7 bases identical to TRBD1. V was clipped by 5 bases and J by 1 base; unmatched bases: 5. The CDR3 is 14 amino acids. Germline V gene lookup returns CDR1 SGHAT and CDR2 FQDESV (reference sequence). The CDR3 bases are TGTGCCAGCAGCATAGGGACAGCTTCCTACGAGCAGTACTTC. Translation: CASSIGTASYEQYF.

This clone has a handful of counts. The V and J genes are TRBV7-2 and TRBJ2-1; a possible D gene is TRBD2 (5 bases). V shed 3 bases and J shed 10 bases, with 7 bases lying between them. This CDR3 region has 11 residues. Looked up from germline, CDR1 is SGHTA and CDR2 is FQGNSA. This chain's CDR3 is CASSLGEEQFF. The CDR3, as DNA: TGTGCCAGCAGCTTGGGAGAGGAGCAGTTCTTC.

The chain joins TRBV19 to TRBJ1-2; TRBD1 matches 8 bases. The V and J ends lost 6 bases and 7 bases, in that order; junction bases with no gene match: 1. CDR1 is LNHDA and CDR2 is SQIVND in the germline V gene (reference sequence). The CDR3 totals 11 residues. CDR3 DNA: TGTGCCAGTAGGACAGGGGTTGGCTACACCTTC. Its protein product is CASRTGVGYTF.

This clone turned up a few times. Other DNA sequences of this sample code for an identical CDR3. The chain couples TRBV5-1 to TRBJ1-5; D not resolved. V was cut by 0 bases and J by 5 bases, with 6 bases left in between. Germline V gene data show CDR1 as SGHRS and CDR2 as YFSETQ. The CDR3 has 13 residues. The CDR3 DNA reads as TGCGCCAGCAGCTTGGGCGGAGATCAGCCCCAGCATTTT. Its translation: CASSLGGDQPQHF.

This clone came up a few times. J is TRBJ2-5 and V is TRBV4-1; D perhaps matches TRBD2 (6 bases). The CDR3 consists of 18 residues. V dropped 0 bases and J dropped 3 bases, with 20 bases sitting between them. The germline gives CDR1 MGHRA, CDR2 YSYEKL. The CDR3 is CASSQDRASAASEETQYF. CDR3 coding DNA: TGCGCCAGCAGCCAAGATCGGGCTAGCGCGGCCTCAGAAGAGACCCAGTACTTC.

The chain links TRBV9 to TRBJ1-2, with a possible D match to TRBD1 (5 bases). CDR3 length: 15 residues. The ends were cut back, 3 bases at V and 6 bases at J, with 18 bases in the middle. Germline V gene sequence: CDR1 SGDLS, CDR2 YYNGEE. CDR3: CASSAAGGVIDGYTF. DNA for the CDR3: TGTGCCAGCAGCGCGGCGGGAGGGGTAATAGATGGCTACACCTTC. The complete variable domain, with remaining parts taken from reference TRBV9 and TRBJ1-2, reads DSGVTQTPKHLITATGQRVTLRCSPRSGDLSVYWYQQSLDQGLQFLIQYYNGEERAKGNILERFSAQQFPDLHSELNLSSLELGDSALYFCASSAAGGVIDGYTFGSGTRLTVV.